This entry features one TCR beta chain sequence. What antigen it recognizes has not been identified. No much larger clonotype is one base removed from it; base qualities were not supplied. The record originates from a study of blood T cell repertoires in COVID-19 (dated by TCRdb to between 2020 and 2021). Study-wide context: Collaborator samples came from the United States, Italy and Spain and covered acute and convalescent phases of COVID-19. The prospective study material was composed of cDNA or gDNA derived from T cells, B-cell-depleted T cells, or PBMCs. Subjects who had been exposed to COVID-19, were actively infected with it, or had recovered from it provided the deeply sampled blood TCRbeta repertoires that made up the dataset. A freely available public database, intended as a resource for researchers studying the immune response to SARS-CoV-2, is where the repertoires were released. The samples were drawn from the first 160 participants of the ongoing ImmuneRACE study and from about 1,200 subjects provided by 6 global collaborators. Nearly every sample came with metadata listing a de-identified subject ID, COVID-19 status, age in years and sex. Where available, HLA class I and class II types were obtained from metadata supplied by the sample provider rather than from assay-based typing. General study outcomes and caveats: The quantity of clinical and demographic metadata differed by source and by participant and was supplied without curation.

Whole blood was collected in K2EDTA tubes by collaborating institutions according to the institutions' own protocols. For TCRbeta analysis, collaborators shipped samples as frozen whole blood, isolated PBMCs, or DNA extracted from either of those sample types. The immunoSEQ Assay, a bias-controlled multiplex PCR, was used to amplify TCRbeta CDR3 regions from genomic DNA. As for the original processing: Nucleated cell counts per sample were estimated from amplification of reference gene primers within the assay. To quantify the absolute abundance of each unique TCRbeta CDR3 rearrangement, sequence reads were collapsed and filtered. For each sample, productive Simpson clonality was calculated as the square root of Simpson's diversity index over productive rearrangements. TCRdb holds this immuneACCESS table with in-frame rearrangements only. Some clones are missing; in checked studies, unresolved V genes explain under half, and the rest has no known cause. For V, J and clone size, that table is used; D and trimming come from the DNA. The sample includes about 55,000 clones, with approximately 80% observed a single time. Of the sample, 5.5% to 7% is held by the ten largest clones.

Trimming leaves V shorter by 7 bases and J shorter by 5 bases, with the junction holding 2 bases beyond the gene matches. The CDR3 measures 11 amino acids from cysteine to phenylalanine. The entry retains the CDR3 DNA only, 33 bases that are in frame from base 1. Looking up the germline V gene yields CDR1 MGHDK and CDR2 SYGVNS. This clonotype was sampled from a human donor in a cohort sampled during active or convalescent COVID-19. The chain is encoded by TRBV25-1 joined to TRBJ2-7; TRBD1 aligns with 7 central bases. The sequenced sample consisted of peripheral blood. The bases are TGTGCCAGCATAAGGGGGCACGAGCAGTACTTC. It is translated as CASIRGHEQYF.